This T cell receptor beta chain was sequenced in a study of blood T cell repertoires in COVID-19 (dated by TCRdb to 2020 to 2021). Context from the whole study: Collaborator samples came from the United States, Italy and Spain and covered acute and convalescent phases of COVID-19. The prospective study material was composed of cDNA or gDNA derived from T cells, B-cell-depleted T cells, or PBMCs. The dataset comprised deeply sampled blood TCRbeta repertoires from subjects exposed to, actively infected with, or recovered from COVID-19. The repertoires were released in a freely available public database intended as a resource for research on the immune response to SARS-CoV-2. Samples came from the ongoing ImmuneRACE study (first 160 participants) plus 1,254 subjects from 6 global collaborators. A de-identified subject ID, COVID-19 status, age in years and sex were almost always included in the sample metadata. Where available, HLA class I and class II types were obtained from metadata supplied by the sample provider rather than from assay-based typing.

Regarding this clone: Its cognate antigen has yet to be identified. Base qualities are not at hand, and no much larger clone is one base apart.

The collaborating institutions used their own protocols to collect whole blood in K2EDTA tubes. For TCRbeta analysis, collaborator samples were shipped as frozen whole blood, as isolated PBMCs, or as DNA extracted from either sample type. TCRbeta CDR3 regions were amplified from genomic DNA by means of the immunoSEQ Assay, a bias-controlled multiplex PCR. The published analysis was carried out like this. Nucleated cell counts per sample were estimated from amplification of reference gene primers within the assay. To quantify the absolute abundance of each unique TCRbeta CDR3 rearrangement, sequence reads were collapsed and filtered. Productive Simpson clonality was computed per sample as the square root of Simpson's diversity index over productive rearrangements. TCRdb's version of the immuneACCESS table is confined to in-frame rearrangements and falls short of the full clone set. An unresolved V gene accounts for under half of the shortfall where checked; the remainder is of unknown origin. D and trimming were read from the DNA, whereas the V and J calls and clone size are those reported in that table. For this sample the table gives 68,000 or so clones, of which 60% to 85% were detected only once. 23% of the sample comes from the top ten.

General study outcomes and caveats: The amount of clinical and demographic metadata varied by source and participant and was provided uncurated.

After removal of 7 bases from V and 2 bases from J, the junction retains 9 bases not matched to a gene. Looking up the germline V gene yields CDR1 MDHEN and CDR2 SYDVKM. The CDR3 goes from the cysteine to the phenylalanine over 17 residues. Only the CDR3 DNA stays, 51 bases, in frame from base 1. The specimen sequenced was peripheral blood. Recombination linked TRBV28 to TRBJ2-6; TRBD1 aligns with 9 central bases. This receptor was taken from a human donor in a cohort sampled during active COVID-19. Here the CDR3 is given as CASTAGTGTTGANVLTF. The nucleotide sequence reads as follows: TGTGCCAGCACCGCCGGGACAGGGACGACTGGGGCCAACGTCCTGACTTTC.